This T cell receptor beta chain was identified during a study of blood T cell repertoires in COVID-19. Germline V CDR1 and CDR2: SGDLS, YYNGEE. Trimming removed 1 base at V and 0 bases at J, with 8 bases between. The length of the CDR3 is 15 residues. Here immunoSEQ multiplex PCR was the method, and the copy in TCRdb shows in-frame clones only, minus some. Found here are roughly 250,000 clones, roughly 91% of them singletons; the top ten hold 8% to 10%. The sample comprised PBMCs or T cells enriched from blood (not recorded which). This sequence originates from a man in his forties or fifties who had recovered from COVID-19. The chain is built from TRBV9 and TRBJ2-1; maybe TRBD2 (6 bases). CDR3 sequence (DNA): TGTGCCAGCAGCGTATCCGGGAGCTCCTACAATGAGCAGTTCTTC. Protein: CASSVSGSSYNEQFF.